These 6 T cell receptor beta chains originate from one sample sequenced in a study of monozygotic twins with inflammatory bowel disease (dated by TCRdb to between 2017 and 2020). Library preparation used 5' RACE. Sequencer: Illumina HiSeq 2500. TCRdb reprocessed the reads into one record per CDR3 protein sequence, lacking DNA. The sample's records list around 380,000 distinct CDR3 sequences. More than 2% of the sample rests with the top ten. The sample comprised blood. The receptor source for this set is a human donor with ulcerative colitis or Crohn's disease, or a healthy co-twin of an affected twin (not recorded which).

This chain joins TRBV7-8 and TRBJ1-5; TCRdb's D call of TRBD1 is untestable without DNA. Germline CDR1 is SGHVS and CDR2 is FQNEAQ. CDR3 size: 16 residues. The chain's CDR3 is CASSLAKRGVSQPQHF.

This chain joins TRBV10-3 and TRBJ1-2; lacking DNA, the TRBD1 call made by TCRdb goes unchecked. Germline loops: CDR1 ENHRY, CDR2 SYGVKD. The CDR3 has 13 residues. The CDR3 loop reads CAISGQVNYGYTF.

This CDR3 reads CSVGPGPHQPQHF. The rearrangement links TRBV29-1 to TRBJ1-5. The CDR3 totals 13 residues. Looked up from germline, CDR1 is SQVTM and CDR2 is ANQGSEA.

V gene TRBV5-4 combines with J gene TRBJ1-1; the TCRdb call, TRBD1, lacks DNA for checking. Germline CDR1 and CDR2: SGHNT and YYREEE (reference sequence). There are 13 residues in the CDR3. CDR3 in amino acids: CASIDRGGSEAFF.

V gene TRBV15 combines with J gene TRBJ2-5. Per the germline V gene, CDR1 is LNHNV and CDR2 is YYDKDF (reference sequence). The CDR3 is made up of 15 amino acids. The CDR3 here is CATSRVLSDMETQYF.

The chain joins TRBV11-2 to TRBJ2-7. The germline V gene has CDR1 SGHAT and CDR2 FQNNGV. The CDR3 totals 14 residues. The CDR3 reads CASSGVGGSYEQYF.